These 32 T cell receptor beta chains originate from one sample sequenced in a study of blood T cell repertoires in COVID-19 (dated by TCRdb to the early 2020s). Library preparation employed the immunoSEQ multiplex PCR assay. Imported from immuneACCESS, the table was reduced by TCRdb to in-frame sequences with V and J called. These copies leave out some clones; in studies compared against another copy, an unresolved V gene accounts for under half, and the cause of the remainder is not known. Here the sample has about 200,000 clones; roughly 82% occur a single time. The ten top clones hold 5.6% of the sample. The specimen was PBMCs or T cells enriched from blood (not recorded which). The receptors originated from a man aged 35 to 55 with acute COVID-19.

V and J are TRBV4-2 and TRBJ2-7, with D possibly TRBD2 on 6 matching bases. Germline assignment: CDR1 LGHNA and CDR2 YNFKEQ. The CDR3 contains 13 residues. V was clipped by 4 bases and J by 3 bases, with 10 bases between them. The CDR3 loop reads CASSPRGFYEQYF. The CDR3 DNA follows: TGTGCCAGCAGCCCCCGGGGGTTCTACGAGCAGTACTTC.

Points on this clone: Other DNA sequences of this sample code for an identical CDR3. This chain connects TRBV3-1 (or the pseudogene TRBV3-2) to TRBJ1-5; tentative D call: TRBD1 (6 bases). The V end was cut by 5 bases, the J end by 5 bases, with 13 bases between. From germline, CDR1 is LGHDT and CDR2 YNNKEL (reference sequence). The CDR3 loop spans 14 amino acids. CDR3 sequence reads: CASSLQGRDQPQHF. The CDR3 DNA follows: TGTGCCAGCAGCTTACAGGGTCGGGATCAGCCCCAGCATTTT.

The chain uses TRBV11-2 and TRBJ1-1; unclear D gene. CDR1 and CDR2 from the germline V gene are SGHAT and FQNNGV. The CDR3 is 13 amino acids. Trimming took 3 bases from V and 6 from J, leaving 11 bases between them. This CDR3 is CASSLTEGPEAFF. CDR3 in DNA: TGTGCCAGCAGCTTGACCGAGGGCCCTGAAGCTTTCTTT.

This chain joins TRBV5-1 and TRBJ2-5, with 8 bases that match TRBD1. V lost 4 bases to trimming and J lost 4 bases; unmatched junction nucleotides: 3. There are 13 residues in the CDR3. Germline loops: CDR1 SGHRS, CDR2 YFSETQ. CDR3 amino acids: CASSPQGGETQYF. The CDR3 nucleotides read TGCGCCAGCAGCCCACAGGGGGGAGAGACCCAGTACTTC.

The V and J genes are TRBV2 and TRBJ2-3; D is possibly TRBD2 (7 bases). V lost 6 bases and J 2 bases, leaving 15 bases between the germline ends. Germline CDR1 reads SNHLY; CDR2 reads FYNNEI. The CDR3 loop spans 15 amino acids. The DNA for the CDR3 is TGTGCCAGCAGACTCAGGGGAGGGAACACAGATACGCAGTATTTT. This gives the protein CASRLRGGNTDTQYF.

In its sample, this clone was seen a few times. This chain connects TRBV7-2 to TRBJ2-1, with D possibly TRBD2 on 5 matching bases. Germline assignment: CDR1 SGHTA and CDR2 FQGNSA. The CDR3 has 14 amino acids. Trimming pared 1 base from V and 4 bases from J, leaving 8 bases between. Written as DNA, the CDR3 is TGTGCCAGCAGCTTAGACGGGATTTACAATGAGCAGTTCTTC. Translating it yields CASSLDGIYNEQFF.

The chain has TRBV6-5 and TRBJ2-1; perhaps TRBD2 as D (6 bases). From germline, CDR1 is MNHEY and CDR2 SVGAGI. The CDR3 runs 15 residues. V lost 6 bases, J lost 5 bases, and 17 bases lay in between. The CDR3 spells CASRPGLPTHNEQFF. CDR3 sequence (DNA): TGTGCCAGCAGACCGGGACTGCCAACCCACAATGAGCAGTTCTTC.

This chain connects TRBV6-6 to TRBJ1-4; D is unresolved. There are 15 residues in the CDR3. V was cut by 2 bases and J by 10 bases, with 17 bases left in between. The V gene's germline CDR1 is MNHNY and CDR2 SVGAGI (reference sequence). CDR3 residues: CASSYTGLSGGKLFF. The CDR3 DNA reads TGTGCCAGCAGTTACACCGGCCTTTCCGGCGGAAAACTGTTTTTT.

The chain recombines TRBV9 with TRBJ2-7, with 7 positions matching TRBD1. This CDR3 spans 15 amino acids. CDR1 SGDLS and CDR2 YYNGEE come from the germline V gene. V gave up 3 bases and J gave up 3 bases; unmatched junction bases: 9. The CDR3 sequence is CASSGRDSKGYEQYF. The CDR3 DNA reads as TGTGCCAGCAGCGGACGGGACAGCAAAGGCTACGAGCAGTACTTC.

This clone was counted a single time. The gene calls are TRBV4-1 and TRBJ2-2; 7 bases agree with TRBD2. The CDR3 is 16 residues long. Germline V CDR1 and CDR2: MGHRA, YSYEKL. Trimming removed 2 bases from V and 6 bases from J; junction bases left unmatched: 9. The CDR3 spells CASSQFLTSNAGELFF. The CDR3 bases are TGCGCCAGCAGCCAATTCCTGACTAGCAACGCCGGGGAGCTGTTTTTT.

This clone appeared a single time. This chain links TRBV19 with TRBJ2-2, with a weak D call TRBD1 (5 bases). The CDR3 runs 14 residues. Germline V CDR1 and CDR2: LNHDA, SQIVND (reference sequence). Trimming took 6 bases from V and 6 from J, leaving 14 bases between them. Here the CDR3 reads CASSPQGQAGELFF. CDR3 in DNA: TGTGCCAGTAGCCCGCAGGGTCAGGCCGGGGAGCTGTTTTTT.

This clone was observed a single time. The chain recombines TRBV29-1 with TRBJ1-3; D might be TRBD1 (6 bases). The length of the CDR3 is 13 residues. Germline V gene lookup returns CDR1 SQVTM and CDR2 ANQGSEA. Trimming left V 7 bases short and J 6 bases short, with 16 bases between. In DNA, the CDR3 is TGCAGCGCCCAAGAGGCAGGGGTAAACACCATATATTTT. Protein product: CSAQEAGVNTIYF.

V gene TRBV28 combines with J gene TRBJ1-5; weak D call: TRBD1 (6 bases). The germline V gene encodes CDR1 MDHEN and CDR2 SYDVKM. Trimming cost V 8 bases and J 1 base, with 9 bases left between them. CDR3 length: 13 amino acids. The CDR3 here is CASFTGSNQPQHF. The CDR3 coding sequence is TGTGCCAGCTTTACAGGGAGCAATCAGCCCCAGCATTTT.

The chain carries TRBV18 and TRBJ2-1; perhaps TRBD1 as D (6 bases). The V end was cut by 6 bases, the J end by 4 bases, with 13 bases between. CDR1 is KGHSH and CDR2 is LQKENI in the germline V gene. The CDR3 runs 14 residues. The CDR3 region is CASSGRGIYNEQFF. The CDR3 coding sequence is TGTGCCAGCTCCGGCAGGGGCATTTACAATGAGCAGTTCTTC.

This chain links TRBV6-2 or TRBV6-3 with TRBJ2-1, with a tentative D call TRBD1 (6 bases). Germline CDR1 and CDR2: MNHEY and SVGEGT. This CDR3 region has 17 residues. Trimming shortened V by 5 bases and J by 1 base, and 18 bases separated the two germline ends. CDR3 region: CASSQYRAGASYNEQFF. Here the CDR3 DNA reads TGTGCCAGCAGTCAATACAGGGCTGGGGCTTCCTACAATGAGCAGTTCTTC.

V gene TRBV2 combines with J gene TRBJ2-2; perhaps TRBD1 as D (5 bases). Looked up from germline, CDR1 is SNHLY and CDR2 is FYNNEI. There are 12 residues in the CDR3. The V end lost 4 bases, the J end lost 6 bases, and 6 bases lay between the germline ends. DNA of the CDR3: TGTGCCAGCAGTGGGGGCCCCGGGGAGCTGTTTTTT. It yields the protein CASSGGPGELFF.

V and J are TRBV7-8 and TRBJ2-2; D remains ambiguous. V dropped 1 base and J dropped 0 bases, with 9 bases sitting between them. From germline, CDR1 is SGHVS and CDR2 FQNEAQ. The CDR3 is 16 residues long. The CDR3 DNA reads as TGTGCCAGCAGCTTAGTTGGCAGGACGAACACCGGGGAGCTGTTTTTT. This codes for CASSLVGRTNTGELFF.

The genes are TRBV18 and TRBJ2-5; D is perhaps TRBD2 (5 bases). CDR3 length: 13 residues. Trimming pared 3 bases from V and 3 bases from J, leaving 8 bases between. Germline V gene sequence: CDR1 KGHSH, CDR2 LQKENI. The CDR3 protein is CASSPGVEETQYF. The CDR3 region has the DNA TGTGCCAGCTCACCCGGGGTCGAAGAGACCCAGTACTTC.

The chain couples TRBV11-2 to TRBJ2-5; no reliable D call. Trimming removed 5 bases from V and 2 bases from J, with 12 bases in between. CDR3 size: 14 residues. Germline V gene lookup returns CDR1 SGHAT and CDR2 FQNNGV. The CDR3, as DNA: TGTGCCAGCAGCGGAGACTGGCGGCAAGAGACCCAGTACTTC. Its protein is CASSGDWRQETQYF.

This rearrangement joins TRBV23-1 to TRBJ2-7; weak D call: TRBD2 (5 bases). TRBV23-1 is marked as an open reading frame, function uncertain. V was clipped by 4 bases and J by 12 bases, with 13 bases between them. The CDR3 contains 11 residues. CDR3 protein: CASSPPARGYF. The CDR3 coding sequence is TGCGCCAGCAGTCCGCCGGCCCGGGGGTACTTC.

The chain uses TRBV11-2 and TRBJ2-7; D is uncertain. Germline V gene sequence: CDR1 SGHAT, CDR2 FQNNGV. The ends were cut back, 3 bases at V and 3 bases at J, with 6 bases in the middle. The CDR3 runs 12 residues. CDR3 in DNA: TGTGCCAGCAGCTTTGTTAGCTACGAGCAGTACTTC. Its protein is CASSFVSYEQYF.

The chain employs TRBV3-1 (or the pseudogene TRBV3-2) and TRBJ2-3; no reliable D call. Germline values: CDR1 LGHDT, CDR2 YNNKEL (reference sequence). Trimming stripped 2 bases from V and 4 bases from J, with 25 bases between. This CDR3 region has 19 residues. The CDR3 nucleotides are TGTGCCAGCAGCCAACCCCCCCAACGTGTGTACTCGGGTCCAGATACGCAGTATTTT. Amino acids: CASSQPPQRVYSGPDTQYF.

The chain employs TRBV28 and TRBJ2-1, with D uncertain. V was shortened by 5 bases and J by 8 bases, with 10 bases between the two germline ends. The CDR3 totals 12 residues. Germline values: CDR1 MDHEN, CDR2 SYDVKM. CDR3 coding DNA: TGTGCCAGCAGTCCCCCGCGCCATGAGCAGTTCTTC. This gives the protein CASSPPRHEQFF.

This sequence joins TRBV19 and TRBJ1-1, with D possibly TRBD1 on 6 matching bases. The V gene lost 5 bases and the J gene lost 0 bases, with 13 bases spanning the gap. Germline V lookup: CDR1 LNHDA, CDR2 SQIVND (reference sequence). This CDR3 has 15 residues. The CDR3 protein is CASSSDREMNTEAFF. CDR3 sequence (DNA): TGTGCCAGTAGTTCGGACAGAGAGATGAACACTGAAGCTTTCTTT.

The chain recombines TRBV3-1 (or the pseudogene TRBV3-2) with TRBJ1-2; D not resolved. CDR3 length: 15 amino acids. Trimming shortened V by 0 bases and J by 7 bases, and 15 bases separated the two germline ends. Per the germline V gene, CDR1 is LGHDT and CDR2 is YNNKEL (reference sequence). In DNA, the CDR3 is TGTGCCAGCAGCCAAGATTTGGGGATCGAGGGTGGCTACACCTTC. Amino acid sequence: CASSQDLGIEGGYTF.

The chain uses TRBV27 and TRBJ2-7, with D possibly TRBD1 on 6 matching bases. Germline V CDR1 and CDR2: MNHEY, SMNVEV (reference sequence). The germline V and J ends were trimmed by 5 bases and 0 bases, with 14 bases remaining between them. CDR3 length equals 15 residues. The CDR3 here is CASSPLGQRSYEQYF. CDR3 nucleotide sequence: TGTGCCAGCAGTCCCCTTGGACAGCGCTCCTACGAGCAGTACTTC.

This clone appeared a few times. This chain connects TRBV5-4 to TRBJ1-1; D not certain. Trimming stripped 2 bases from V and 0 bases from J, with 11 bases between. Germline lookup yields CDR1 SGHNT and CDR2 YYREEE (reference sequence). The CDR3 extends over 15 amino acids. The CDR3 loop reads CASSLGSPMNTEAFF. The CDR3 DNA sequence: TGTGCCAGCAGCTTAGGGAGCCCGATGAACACTGAAGCTTTCTTT.

This clone was seen only once. The chain employs TRBV29-1 and TRBJ2-5; possibly TRBD1 for D (6 bases). The CDR3 covers 12 residues. Germline V lookup: CDR1 SQVTM, CDR2 ANQGSEA. The V end was cut by 6 bases, the J end by 2 bases, with 10 bases between. Here the CDR3 reads CSVGTPQETQYF. CDR3 coding DNA: TGCAGCGTGGGGACACCTCAAGAGACCCAGTACTTC.

The chain has TRBV9 and TRBJ2-2; D perhaps matches TRBD2 (5 bases). This CDR3 region has 15 residues. Germline CDR1 SGDLS, CDR2 YYNGEE. Trimming pared 4 bases from V and 5 bases from J, leaving 15 bases between. The DNA of the CDR3 is TGTGCCAGCAGCTCCCGGGCAGAGGGTACCGGGGAGCTGTTTTTT. As protein: CASSSRAEGTGELFF.

In its sample, this clone was seen once. The rearrangement joins TRBV9 to TRBJ2-5; 10 bases are a match to TRBD2. Germline values: CDR1 SGDLS, CDR2 YYNGEE. This CDR3 comprises 16 residues. Trimming removed 0 bases from V and 3 bases from J; junction bases left unmatched: 5. The CDR3 coding sequence is TGTGCCAGCAGCGTAGGTGGGACTAGCGTTAAAGAGACCCAGTACTTC. Encoded protein: CASSVGGTSVKETQYF.

This clone was observed a handful of times. The chain joins TRBV5-1 to TRBJ2-7; TRBD1 aligns across 8 bases. Germline V gene lookup returns CDR1 SGHRS and CDR2 YFSETQ. The CDR3 is 15 amino acids. V lost 4 bases, J lost 0 bases, and 6 bases stayed unmatched. CDR3 sequence: CASSPGTGISYEQYF. DNA for the CDR3: TGCGCCAGCAGCCCAGGGACAGGCATCTCCTACGAGCAGTACTTC.

This sequence joins TRBV19 and TRBJ2-5, with 7 bases fitting TRBD2. CDR3 size: 16 residues. CDR1 LNHDA and CDR2 SQIVND come from the germline V gene (reference sequence). With V trimmed by 5 bases and J by 2 bases, 11 bases remained unmatched. CDR3 sequence reads: CASSELAPGSQETQYF. The CDR3 DNA sequence: TGTGCCAGTAGTGAACTAGCGCCCGGATCGCAAGAGACCCAGTACTTC.